Sequencing of this T cell receptor (beta chain) was carried out in a study of blood T cell repertoires in COVID-19. About the study: Whether acute or convalescent, the COVID-19 samples came from the United States, Italy and Spain.

Using immunoSEQ multiplex PCR, the repertoire was profiled, and TCRdb retains in-frame clones only, with some absent. In the table there are 8,500 to 10,000 clones, about 81% of which are singletons. V was pared by 5 bases and J by 5 bases, with 3 bases of the junction left unmatched. In germline, CDR1 is SGHTA, CDR2 FQGTGA. This CDR3 contains 14 residues. The rearrangement links TRBV7-3 to TRBJ2-2, with 9 bases identical to TRBD1. This TCR was recovered from a man between 60 and 75 years old with active COVID-19. Sequencing was carried out using peripheral blood. CDR3 amino acids: CASSQQGATGELFF. In DNA form, the CDR3 reads TGTGCCAGCAGCCAACAGGGGGCTACCGGGGAGCTGTTTTTT.